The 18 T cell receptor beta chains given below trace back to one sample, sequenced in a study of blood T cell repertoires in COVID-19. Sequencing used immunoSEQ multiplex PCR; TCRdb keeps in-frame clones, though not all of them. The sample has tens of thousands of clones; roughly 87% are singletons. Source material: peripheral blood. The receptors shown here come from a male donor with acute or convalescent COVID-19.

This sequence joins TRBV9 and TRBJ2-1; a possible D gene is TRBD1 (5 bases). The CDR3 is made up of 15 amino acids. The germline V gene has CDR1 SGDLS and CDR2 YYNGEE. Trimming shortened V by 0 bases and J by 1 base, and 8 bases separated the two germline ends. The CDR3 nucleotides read TGTGCCAGCAGCGTAGACCAGGGTTCCTACAATGAGCAGTTCTTC. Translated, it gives CASSVDQGSYNEQFF.

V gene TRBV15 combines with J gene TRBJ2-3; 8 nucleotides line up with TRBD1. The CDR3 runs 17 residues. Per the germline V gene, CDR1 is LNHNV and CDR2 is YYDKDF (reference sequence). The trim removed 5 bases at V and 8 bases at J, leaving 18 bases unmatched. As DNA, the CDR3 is TGTGCCACCAGCGCTCGCCCGACAGGGGATCACACGGGTACGCAGTATTTT. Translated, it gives CATSARPTGDHTGTQYF. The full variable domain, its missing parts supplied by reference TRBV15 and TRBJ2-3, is DAMVIQNPRYQVTQFGKPVTLSCSQTLNHNVMYWYQQKSSQAPKLLFHYYDKDFNNEADTPDNFQSRRPNTSFCFLDIRSPGLGDTAMYLCATSARPTGDHTGTQYFGPGTRLTVL.

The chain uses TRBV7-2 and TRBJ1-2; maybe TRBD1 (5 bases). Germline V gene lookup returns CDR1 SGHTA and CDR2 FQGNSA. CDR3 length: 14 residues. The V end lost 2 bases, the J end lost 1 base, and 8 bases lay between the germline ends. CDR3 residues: CASSLQGGNYGYTF. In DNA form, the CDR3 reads TGTGCCAGCAGCTTACAGGGAGGTAACTATGGCTACACCTTC.

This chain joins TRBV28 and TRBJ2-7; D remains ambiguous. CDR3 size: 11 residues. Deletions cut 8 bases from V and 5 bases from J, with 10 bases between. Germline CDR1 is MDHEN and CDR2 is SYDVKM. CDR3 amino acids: CASLGADEQYF. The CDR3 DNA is TGTGCCAGCCTCGGAGCCGACGAGCAGTACTTC.

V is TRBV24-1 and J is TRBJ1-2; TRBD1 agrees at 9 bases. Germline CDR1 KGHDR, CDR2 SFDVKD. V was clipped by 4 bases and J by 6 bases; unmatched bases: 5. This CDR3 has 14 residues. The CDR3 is CATSEPGTGNGYTF. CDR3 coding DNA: TGTGCCACCAGTGAGCCCGGGACAGGGAATGGCTACACCTTC.

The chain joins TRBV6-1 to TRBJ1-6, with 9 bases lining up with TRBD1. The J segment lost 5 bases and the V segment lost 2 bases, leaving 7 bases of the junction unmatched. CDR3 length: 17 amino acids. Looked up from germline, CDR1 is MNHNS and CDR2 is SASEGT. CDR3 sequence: CASSELAGTGNNSPLHF. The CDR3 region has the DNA TGTGCCAGCAGTGAATTAGCCGGGACAGGGAATAATTCACCCCTCCACTTT.

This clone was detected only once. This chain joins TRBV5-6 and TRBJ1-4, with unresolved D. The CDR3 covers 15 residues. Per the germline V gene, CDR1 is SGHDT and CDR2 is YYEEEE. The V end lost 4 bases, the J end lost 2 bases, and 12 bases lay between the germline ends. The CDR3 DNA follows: TGTGCCAGCAGCCCGAGAGGTGGGACTAATGAAAAACTGTTTTTT. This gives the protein CASSPRGGTNEKLFF.

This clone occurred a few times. Here the CDR3 reads CASSRPLTGSYEQYF. CDR3 nucleotide sequence: TGTGCCAGCAGTCGTCCTTTGACAGGTTCCTACGAGCAGTACTTC. The V and J genes are TRBV11-2 and TRBJ2-7; a possible D gene is TRBD1 (6 bases). CDR3 length: 15 amino acids. Germline V gives CDR1 SGHAT, CDR2 FQNNGV. V shed 6 bases and J shed 1 base, with 16 bases lying between them.

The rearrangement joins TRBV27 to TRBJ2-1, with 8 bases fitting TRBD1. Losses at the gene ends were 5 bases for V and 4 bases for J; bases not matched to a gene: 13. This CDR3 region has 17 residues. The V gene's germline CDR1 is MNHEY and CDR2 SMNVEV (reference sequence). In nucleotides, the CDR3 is TGTGCCAGCAGTAACCCCTCCGGGACAGGATCTTACAATGAGCAGTTCTTC. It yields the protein CASSNPSGTGSYNEQFF.

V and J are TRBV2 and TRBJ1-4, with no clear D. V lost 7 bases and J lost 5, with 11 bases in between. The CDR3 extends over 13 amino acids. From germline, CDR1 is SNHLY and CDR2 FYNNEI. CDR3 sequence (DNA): TGTGCCAGCAACCCTCTACCGAATGAAAAACTGTTTTTT. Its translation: CASNPLPNEKLFF.

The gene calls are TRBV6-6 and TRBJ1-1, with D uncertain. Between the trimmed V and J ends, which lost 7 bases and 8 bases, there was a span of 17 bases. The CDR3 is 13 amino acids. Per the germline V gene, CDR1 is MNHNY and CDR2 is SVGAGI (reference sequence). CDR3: CASNPPGVGEAFF. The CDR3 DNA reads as TGTGCCAGCAACCCCCCCGGGGTAGGGGAAGCTTTCTTT.

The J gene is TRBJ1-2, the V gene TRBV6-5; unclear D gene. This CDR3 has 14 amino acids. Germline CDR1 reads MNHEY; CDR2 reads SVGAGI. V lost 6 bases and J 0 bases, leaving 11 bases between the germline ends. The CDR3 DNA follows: TGTGCCAGCAGCTCCCCCGTAGCTAACTATGGCTACACCTTC. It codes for CASSSPVANYGYTF.

The CDR3, as DNA: TGTGCCAGCTCACCACCCATGACAGGGGAGAACACTGAAGCTTTCTTT. It translates to CASSPPMTGENTEAFF. The chain links TRBV18 to TRBJ1-1; 8 positions agree with TRBD1. V gave up 0 bases and J gave up 1 base; unmatched junction bases: 4. CDR3 length: 16 amino acids. Germline assignment: CDR1 KGHSH and CDR2 LQKENI.

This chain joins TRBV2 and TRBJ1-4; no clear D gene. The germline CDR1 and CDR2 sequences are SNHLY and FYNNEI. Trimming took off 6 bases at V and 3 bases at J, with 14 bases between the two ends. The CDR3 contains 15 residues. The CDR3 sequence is CASRETVQPNEKLFF. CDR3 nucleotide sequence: TGTGCCAGCAGGGAGACCGTTCAACCTAATGAAAAACTGTTTTTT.

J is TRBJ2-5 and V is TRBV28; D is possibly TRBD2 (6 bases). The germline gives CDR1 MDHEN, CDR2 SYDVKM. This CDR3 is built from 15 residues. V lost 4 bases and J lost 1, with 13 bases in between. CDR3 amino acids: CASSWAGNSQETQYF. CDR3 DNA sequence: TGTGCCAGCAGTTGGGCGGGGAATTCCCAAGAGACCCAGTACTTC.

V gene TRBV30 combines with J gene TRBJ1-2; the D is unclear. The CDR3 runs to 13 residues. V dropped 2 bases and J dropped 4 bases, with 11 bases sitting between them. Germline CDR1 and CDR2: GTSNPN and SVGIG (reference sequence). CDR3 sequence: CAWSSGLGYGYTF. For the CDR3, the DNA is TGTGCCTGGAGTTCCGGGTTGGGCTATGGCTACACCTTC.

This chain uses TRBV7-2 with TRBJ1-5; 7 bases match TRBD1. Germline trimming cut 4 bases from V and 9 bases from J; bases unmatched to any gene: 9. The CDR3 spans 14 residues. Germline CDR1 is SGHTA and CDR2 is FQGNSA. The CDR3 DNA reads TGTGCCAGCAGCTCCTGGGACAGACTCTCGCCCCAGCATTTT. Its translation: CASSSWDRLSPQHF.

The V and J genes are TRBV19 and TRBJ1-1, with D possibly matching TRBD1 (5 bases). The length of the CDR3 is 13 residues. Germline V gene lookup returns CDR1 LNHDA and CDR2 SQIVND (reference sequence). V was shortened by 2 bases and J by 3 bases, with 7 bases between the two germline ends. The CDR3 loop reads CASSISRDTEAFF. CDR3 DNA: TGTGCCAGTAGTATAAGCAGGGACACTGAAGCTTTCTTT.